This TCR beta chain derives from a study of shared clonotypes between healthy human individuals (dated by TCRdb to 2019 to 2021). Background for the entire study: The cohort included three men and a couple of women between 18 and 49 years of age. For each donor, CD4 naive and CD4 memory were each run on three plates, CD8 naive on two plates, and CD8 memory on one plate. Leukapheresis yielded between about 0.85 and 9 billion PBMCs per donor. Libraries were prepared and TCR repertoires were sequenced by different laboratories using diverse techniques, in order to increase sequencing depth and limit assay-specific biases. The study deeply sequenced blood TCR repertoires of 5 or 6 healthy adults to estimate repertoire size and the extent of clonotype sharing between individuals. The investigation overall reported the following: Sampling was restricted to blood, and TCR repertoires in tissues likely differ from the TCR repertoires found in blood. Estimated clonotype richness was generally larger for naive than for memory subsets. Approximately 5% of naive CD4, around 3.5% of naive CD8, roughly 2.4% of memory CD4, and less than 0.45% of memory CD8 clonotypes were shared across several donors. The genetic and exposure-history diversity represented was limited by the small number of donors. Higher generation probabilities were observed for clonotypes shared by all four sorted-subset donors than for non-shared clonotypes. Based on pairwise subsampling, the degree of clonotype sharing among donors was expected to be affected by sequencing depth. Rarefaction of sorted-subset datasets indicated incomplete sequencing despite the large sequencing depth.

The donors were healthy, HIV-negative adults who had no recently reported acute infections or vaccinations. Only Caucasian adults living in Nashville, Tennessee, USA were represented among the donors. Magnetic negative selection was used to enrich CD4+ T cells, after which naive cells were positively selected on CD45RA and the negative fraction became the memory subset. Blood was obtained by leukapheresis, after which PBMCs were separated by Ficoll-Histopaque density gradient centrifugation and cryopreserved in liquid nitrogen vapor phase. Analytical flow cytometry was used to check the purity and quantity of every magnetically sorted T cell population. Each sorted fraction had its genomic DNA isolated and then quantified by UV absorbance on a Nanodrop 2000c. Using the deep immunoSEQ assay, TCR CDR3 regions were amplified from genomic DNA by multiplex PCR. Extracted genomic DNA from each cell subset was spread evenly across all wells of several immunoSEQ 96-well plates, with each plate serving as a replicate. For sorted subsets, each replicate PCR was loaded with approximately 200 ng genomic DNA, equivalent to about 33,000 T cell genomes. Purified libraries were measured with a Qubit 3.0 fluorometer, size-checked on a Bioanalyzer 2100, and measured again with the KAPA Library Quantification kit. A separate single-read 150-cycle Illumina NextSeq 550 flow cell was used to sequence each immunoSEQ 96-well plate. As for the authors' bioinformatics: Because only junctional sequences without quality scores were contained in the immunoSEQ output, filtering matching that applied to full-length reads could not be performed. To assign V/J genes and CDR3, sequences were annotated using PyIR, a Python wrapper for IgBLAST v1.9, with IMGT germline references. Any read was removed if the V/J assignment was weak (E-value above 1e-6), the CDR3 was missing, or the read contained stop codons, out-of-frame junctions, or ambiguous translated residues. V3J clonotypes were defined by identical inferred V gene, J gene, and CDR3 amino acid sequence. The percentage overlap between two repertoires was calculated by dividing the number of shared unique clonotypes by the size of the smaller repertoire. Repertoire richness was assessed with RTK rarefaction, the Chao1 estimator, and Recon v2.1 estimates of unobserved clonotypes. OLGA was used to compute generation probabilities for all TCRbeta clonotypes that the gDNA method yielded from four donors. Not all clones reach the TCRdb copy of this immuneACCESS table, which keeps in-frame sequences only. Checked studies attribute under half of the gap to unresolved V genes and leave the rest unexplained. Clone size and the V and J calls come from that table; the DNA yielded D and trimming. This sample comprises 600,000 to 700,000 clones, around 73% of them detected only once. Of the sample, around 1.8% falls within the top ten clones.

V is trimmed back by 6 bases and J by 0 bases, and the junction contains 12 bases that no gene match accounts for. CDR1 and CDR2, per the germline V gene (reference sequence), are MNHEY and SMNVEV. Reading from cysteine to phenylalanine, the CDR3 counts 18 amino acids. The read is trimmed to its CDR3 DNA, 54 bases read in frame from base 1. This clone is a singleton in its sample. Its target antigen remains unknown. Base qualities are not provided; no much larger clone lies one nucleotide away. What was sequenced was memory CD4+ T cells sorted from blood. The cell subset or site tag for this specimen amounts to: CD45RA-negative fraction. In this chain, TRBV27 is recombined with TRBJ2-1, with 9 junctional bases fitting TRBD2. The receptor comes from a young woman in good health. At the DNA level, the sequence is TGTGCCAGCAGCCGACACCTGGATAGCGGGGGCTCCTACAATGAGCAGTTCTTC. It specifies CASSRHLDSGGSYNEQFF.